The 23 T cell receptor beta chains below were found in one sample sequenced in a study of cytomegalovirus exposure and HLA in healthy donors. 60 Vbeta and 13 Jbeta primers were used in PCR. Sequencing was performed with immunoSEQ multiplex PCR; in TCRdb, only in-frame clones are kept and a portion is missing. The sample carries 180,000 or so clones, approximately 78% recorded once. The sequenced sample was PBMCs. The source of these receptors is a human donor in good health.

The rearrangement uses TRBV7-8 and TRBJ1-1, with D hard to call. The V end lost 5 bases, the J end lost 2 bases, and 12 bases lay between the germline ends. Germline CDR1 is SGHVS and CDR2 is FQNEAQ. The CDR3 runs 14 residues. For the CDR3, the DNA is TGTGCCAGCAGCCTGACTATGGGAAACACTGAAGCTTTCTTT. It translates to CASSLTMGNTEAFF.

The CDR3 protein is CASSEYRGGTGELFF. CDR3 coding DNA: TGTGCCAGCAGTGAATATAGGGGTGGCACCGGGGAGCTGTTTTTT. This sequence joins TRBV25-1 and TRBJ2-2, with a weak D call TRBD1 (5 bases). With 0 bases removed from V and 4 bases from J, the gap between germline ends came to 9 bases. The CDR3 is made up of 15 amino acids. The V gene's germline CDR1 is MGHDK and CDR2 SYGVNS.

J is TRBJ1-5 and V is TRBV11-2, with 7 bases that match TRBD1. CDR3 size: 13 residues. Trimming took 4 bases from V and 7 from J; bases not matched to a gene: 4. The V gene's germline CDR1 is SGHAT and CDR2 FQNNGV. The CDR3: CASSSYRGQPQHF. The CDR3 nucleotides read TGTGCCAGCAGCTCCTACAGGGGACAGCCCCAGCATTTT.

V and J are TRBV5-1 and TRBJ1-6; D gene uncertain. The V end lost 1 base, the J end lost 5 bases, and 7 bases lay between the germline ends. This CDR3 has 14 residues. In germline, CDR1 is SGHRS, CDR2 YFSETQ. CDR3 sequence reads: CASSLNRDNSPLHF. The DNA for the CDR3 is TGCGCCAGCAGCTTGAACAGAGATAATTCACCCCTCCACTTT.

This rearrangement joins TRBV9 to TRBJ2-1; D gene uncertain. The CDR3 runs 14 residues. From germline, CDR1 is SGDLS and CDR2 YYNGEE. V shed 1 base and J shed 2 bases, with 7 bases lying between them. The CDR3 spells CASSVTDPYNEQFF. The CDR3 region has the DNA TGTGCCAGCAGCGTAACAGACCCCTACAATGAGCAGTTCTTC.

This chain links TRBV6-1 with TRBJ1-4; 7 bases are shared with TRBD1. Germline V gene data show CDR1 as MNHNS and CDR2 as SASEGT. The CDR3 contains 14 residues. Trimming at V came to 6 bases and at J to 4 bases, leaving 5 bases not matched to a gene. The CDR3 loop is CASSSGQVNEKLFF. CDR3 bases: TGTGCCAGCAGCTCTGGACAGGTTAATGAAAAACTGTTTTTT.

The V and J genes are TRBV7-8 and TRBJ1-1; tentative D call: TRBD1 (5 bases). Germline CDR1 and CDR2: SGHVS and FQNEAQ. This CDR3 contains 16 residues. Between the trimmed V and J ends, which lost 0 bases and 1 base, there was a span of 12 bases. Written as DNA, the CDR3 is TGTGCCAGCAGCTTAGCCGTGGAGGGACCGAACACTGAAGCTTTCTTT. Translation gives CASSLAVEGPNTEAFF.

The V and J genes are TRBV4-1 and TRBJ2-4; weak D call: TRBD1 (5 bases). The CDR3 covers 17 residues. Deletions cut 0 bases from V and 1 base from J, with 13 bases between. Germline V gene sequence: CDR1 MGHRA, CDR2 YSYEKL. The CDR3: CASSQERQTSAKNIQYF. The CDR3 coding sequence is TGCGCCAGCAGCCAAGAGAGACAGACCTCTGCCAAAAACATTCAGTACTTC.

The gene calls are TRBV4-3 and TRBJ1-6; no reliable D call. This CDR3 has 17 amino acids. V lost 0 bases to trimming and J lost 0 bases, with 9 bases between them. Germline V CDR1 and CDR2: LGHNA, YSLEER. In DNA, the CDR3 is TGCGCCAGCAGCCAAGATCGGGGTGACTCCTATAATTCACCCCTCCACTTT. This codes for CASSQDRGDSYNSPLHF.

This chain links TRBV6-1 with TRBJ2-4, with D possibly matching TRBD1 (6 bases). V lost 2 bases to trimming and J lost 0 bases, with 14 bases between them. Per germline, CDR1 MNHNS and CDR2 SASEGT. CDR3 size: 17 residues. The CDR3 region is CASSEIGGGIAKNIQYF. The CDR3 DNA reads as TGTGCCAGCAGTGAAATAGGGGGTGGTATAGCCAAAAACATTCAGTACTTC.

The chain links TRBV7-6 to TRBJ1-1; 9 bases are shared with TRBD1. Unmatched junction bases numbered 12, after V lost 4 bases and J lost 6 bases. CDR3 size: 16 residues. Germline loops: CDR1 SGHVS, CDR2 FNYEAQ. The CDR3 bases are TGTGCCAGCAGCTACCTACCCGGGACAGGGAAGGCTGAAGCTTTCTTT. Amino acids: CASSYLPGTGKAEAFF. The full variable domain, rest sourced from reference TRBV7-6 and TRBJ1-1, is GAGVSQSPRYKVTKRGQDVALRCDPISGHVSLYWYRQALGQGPEFLTYFNYEAQQDKSGLPNDRFSAERPEGSISTLTIQRTEQRDSAMYRCASSYLPGTGKAEAFFGQGTRLTVV.

The chain combines TRBV5-8 with TRBJ1-5; D unclear. This CDR3 region has 15 residues. V lost 0 bases, J lost 2 bases, and 9 bases lay in between. Germline CDR1 SGHTS, CDR2 YDEGEE. CDR3 protein: CASSLDSWGNQPQHF. The CDR3 DNA sequence: TGTGCCAGCAGCTTGGACAGTTGGGGCAATCAGCCCCAGCATTTT.

Only one count was recorded for this clone. The V call is TRBV19, the J call TRBJ2-3, with D possibly being TRBD1 (6 bases). Trimming shortened V by 4 bases and J by 2 bases, and 10 bases separated the two germline ends. Germline V gene data show CDR1 as LNHDA and CDR2 as SQIVND (reference sequence). The CDR3 contains 14 residues. This chain's CDR3 is CASSSGQLTDTQYF. In DNA form, the CDR3 reads TGTGCCAGTAGTAGTGGACAGCTCACAGATACGCAGTATTTT.

This chain uses TRBV6-1 with TRBJ2-7, with 7 positions matching TRBD2. The V gene end was trimmed by 5 bases and the J gene end by 5 bases; junction bases not matched to a gene: 12. Germline CDR1 reads MNHNS; CDR2 reads SASEGT. The CDR3 covers 15 residues. The CDR3 region is CASSPTRLAVHEQYF. DNA for the CDR3: TGTGCCAGCAGTCCAACTCGGCTAGCGGTTCACGAGCAGTACTTC.

The chain is built from TRBV6-5 and TRBJ1-1; TRBD1 agrees at 7 bases. The CDR3 sequence is 13 residues long. V lost 6 bases and J lost 4; bases outside the gene matches: 5. Per germline, CDR1 MNHEY and CDR2 SVGAGI. The CDR3 is CASRLQGSTEAFF. CDR3 bases: TGTGCCAGCAGGCTACAGGGGAGCACTGAAGCTTTCTTT.

This chain uses TRBV5-1 with TRBJ1-1, with D maybe TRBD1 (5 bases). Trimming removed 2 bases from V and 4 bases from J, with 12 bases in between. From germline, CDR1 is SGHRS and CDR2 YFSETQ. This CDR3 has 14 residues. The CDR3 coding sequence is TGCGCCAGCAGCTTTGGGGCGTCGGTCACTGAAGCTTTCTTT. It is translated as CASSFGASVTEAFF.

The chain combines TRBV6-5 with TRBJ1-5, with TRBD1 identical over 7 bases. From germline, CDR1 is MNHEY and CDR2 SVGAGI. CDR3 size: 12 residues. With 6 bases clipped from V and 4 bases from J, the junction kept 0 bases outside the gene matches. CDR3 coding DNA: TGTGCCAGCAGACAGGGGAATCAGCCCCAGCATTTT. Amino acid sequence: CASRQGNQPQHF.

The chain is built from TRBV19 and TRBJ2-6; D perhaps matches TRBD1 (6 bases). V was clipped by 5 bases and J by 0 bases, with 14 bases between them. The CDR3 contains 17 residues. In germline, CDR1 is LNHDA, CDR2 SQIVND (reference sequence). CDR3: CASSSNRANSGANVLTF. CDR3 bases: TGTGCCAGTAGTTCCAACAGGGCCAACTCTGGGGCCAACGTCCTGACTTTC.

V gene TRBV15 combines with J gene TRBJ1-1, with D maybe TRBD1 (6 bases). V was trimmed by 6 bases and J by 1 base, leaving 9 bases between them. CDR3 size: 13 residues. CDR1 is LNHNV and CDR2 is YYDKDF in the germline V gene (reference sequence). The CDR3 spells CATRTGENTEAFF. CDR3 nucleotides: TGTGCCACCAGGACAGGAGAGAACACTGAAGCTTTCTTT.

This clone was observed a handful of times. The DNA for the CDR3 is TGTGCCAGCAGCTTGTTCTCGGACAGGGCCCACGAGCAGTACTTC. The encoded protein is CASSLFSDRAHEQYF. The chain recombines TRBV5-6 with TRBJ2-7, with 8 positions matching TRBD1. The V and J ends lost 1 base and 5 bases, in that order; junction bases with no gene match: 8. This CDR3 contains 15 residues. Germline CDR1 reads SGHDT; CDR2 reads YYEEEE.

This chain uses TRBV10-3 with TRBJ2-1, with 11 bases fitting TRBD1. V was pared by 0 bases and J by 7 bases, with 2 bases of the junction left unmatched. CDR1 is ENHRY and CDR2 is SYGVKD in the germline V gene. This CDR3 is built from 15 residues. The CDR3 bases are TGTGCCATCAGTGAGTCGGACAGGGGGCGAAATGAGCAGTTCTTC. Its translation is CAISESDRGRNEQFF.

This clone has a handful of counts. The genes are TRBV4-1 and TRBJ2-1; 7 nucleotides align to TRBD1. V was pared by 3 bases and J by 2 bases, with 7 bases of the junction left unmatched. Germline V gives CDR1 MGHRA, CDR2 YSYEKL. The CDR3 is 16 amino acids. In DNA, the CDR3 is TGCGCCAGCAGCCAGACAGGGTTGAGGGCCTACAATGAGCAGTTCTTC. This sequence encodes CASSQTGLRAYNEQFF.

This clone was counted a single time. The chain has TRBV5-6 and TRBJ1-5; 8 positions agree with TRBD1. Germline-derived CDR1 and CDR2 are SGHDT and YYEEEE. V lost 4 bases and J lost 3; bases outside the gene matches: 6. There are 15 residues in the CDR3. The CDR3 region has the DNA TGTGCCAGCAGCGACGGACAGGGAGTCAATCAGCCCCAGCATTTT. As protein: CASSDGQGVNQPQHF.